These 25 T cell receptor beta chains came from one sample sequenced in a study of T cells after yellow fever vaccination. TCRdb itself ran the 5' RACE reads through MiXCR, one entry per CDR3 protein. The sample has a few hundred thousand distinct CDR3 sequences; under 20% are singletons. The material was PBMCs, obtained before the yellow fever booster vaccination. Receptor source: a young man who received the YFV17D yellow fever vaccine.

This clonotype showed up just a few times. The J gene is TRBJ2-2, the V gene TRBV10-3; D is possibly TRBD1 (6 bases). The germline gives CDR1 ENHRY, CDR2 SYGVKD. This CDR3 has 16 residues. The V end lost 3 bases, the J end lost 8 bases, and 19 bases lay between the germline ends. CDR3 coding DNA: TGTGCCATCAGTGACCGGGTCGTGGGGGCCTTAGGGGAGCTGTTTTTT. Its protein is CAISDRVVGALGELFF.

This chain links TRBV6-5 with TRBJ1-3; unclear D gene. CDR1 is MNHEY, CDR2 SVGAGI, per germline. V was cut by 8 bases and J by 4 bases, with 12 bases left in between. The CDR3 is 13 amino acids. CDR3 bases: TGTGCCAGCGGCCACCCGGGGGGAAACACCATATATTTT. Translating gives CASGHPGGNTIYF.

In its sample, this clonotype was seen a few times. This chain links TRBV7-3 with TRBJ2-1; D unresolved. The V gene's germline CDR1 is SGHTA and CDR2 FQGTGA. The CDR3 sequence is 13 residues long. V lost 3 bases, J lost 8 bases, and 11 bases lay in between. The chain's CDR3 is CASSFAREDEQFF. CDR3 nucleotide sequence: TGTGCCAGCAGCTTTGCTCGCGAGGATGAGCAGTTCTTC.

This chain connects TRBV11-2 to TRBJ2-5; a possible D gene is TRBD1 (5 bases). The ends were cut back, 0 bases at V and 5 bases at J, with 7 bases in the middle. This CDR3 contains 13 residues. Germline CDR1 and CDR2: SGHAT and FQNNGV. As DNA, the CDR3 is TGTGCCAGCAGCTTAGACAGGGTTGAGACCCAGTACTTC. It specifies CASSLDRVETQYF.

This clonotype occurred a few times. V and J are TRBV6-2 or TRBV6-3 and TRBJ2-7; D is perhaps TRBD2 (6 bases). Germline CDR1 MNHEY, CDR2 SVGEGT. The V and J ends lost 5 bases and 2 bases respectively, with 13 bases between them. This CDR3 is 14 amino acids long. The CDR3 sequence: CASSQPGSPYEQYV. CDR3 coding DNA: TGTGCCAGCAGTCAGCCCGGGAGTCCCTACGAGCAGTACGTC.

At least ten counts were recorded for this clonotype. V usage is TRBV12-3 or TRBV12-4 and J usage is TRBJ2-1, with 7 bases fitting TRBD2. V dropped 2 bases and J dropped 7; count of bases not matched to a gene: 2. The CDR3 covers 13 residues. The CDR3 reads CASSLRRGNEQFF. The CDR3 DNA reads TGTGCCAGCAGTTTAAGGCGGGGGAATGAGCAGTTCTTC.

This clonotype was counted a few times. CDR3 protein: CASSQRQGGPVEKLFF. As DNA, the CDR3 is TGCGCCAGCAGCCAGAGACAGGGGGGACCGGTCGAAAAACTGTTTTTT. The rearrangement joins TRBV4-1 to TRBJ1-4; TRBD1 matches at 9 bases. The V gene end was trimmed by 3 bases and the J gene end by 8 bases; junction bases not matched to a gene: 10. The CDR3 runs 16 residues. CDR1 and CDR2 from the germline V gene are MGHRA and YSYEKL.

This clonotype was observed a single time. This chain joins TRBV28 and TRBJ1-1; possibly TRBD1 for D (5 bases). The V gene lost 2 bases and the J gene lost 10 bases, with 17 bases spanning the gap. The CDR3 consists of 14 residues. Germline V gives CDR1 MDHEN, CDR2 SYDVKM. In DNA, the CDR3 is TGTGCCAGCAGTTTAGGGGCTTTCGGGGATTTAGCTTTCTTT. As protein: CASSLGAFGDLAFF.

The chain carries TRBV4-2 and TRBJ1-1; D remains ambiguous. V was shortened by 1 base and J by 0 bases, with 6 bases between the two germline ends. The CDR3 has 14 amino acids. Germline CDR1 is LGHNA and CDR2 is YNFKEQ. As DNA, the CDR3 is TGTGCCAGCAGCCAAGGAAGTCTGAACACTGAAGCTTTCTTT. Its translation is CASSQGSLNTEAFF.

This clonotype was detected ten times or more. The chain carries TRBV24-1 and TRBJ2-3; 14 bases fit TRBD2. Germline loops: CDR1 KGHDR, CDR2 SFDVKD. This CDR3 has 18 amino acids. V lost 5 bases, J lost 2 bases, and 8 bases stayed unmatched. The CDR3 spells CATSAGLAGGSYTDTQYF. CDR3 nucleotide sequence: TGTGCCACCAGTGCAGGACTAGCGGGGGGCTCCTACACAGATACGCAGTATTTT.

This clonotype showed up just a few times. The chain employs TRBV2 and TRBJ1-1, with TRBD1 identical over 8 bases. Germline V gene sequence: CDR1 SNHLY, CDR2 FYNNEI. The V segment lost 3 bases and the J segment 6 bases; nucleotides outside the gene matches: 3. The CDR3 runs to 13 residues. CDR3 amino acids: CASSEDRVAEAFF. The CDR3 nucleotides read TGTGCCAGCAGTGAGGACAGGGTTGCTGAAGCTTTCTTT.

The V and J genes are TRBV7-2 and TRBJ2-3, with unresolved D. CDR1 SGHTA and CDR2 FQGNSA come from the germline V gene. With 5 bases removed from V and 2 bases from J, the gap between germline ends came to 8 bases. This CDR3 has 13 amino acids. CDR3: CASSPRNTDTQYF. The CDR3 DNA sequence: TGTGCCAGCAGCCCCAGGAACACAGATACGCAGTATTTT. Full variable domain (rest looked up from reference TRBV7-2 and TRBJ2-3): GAGVSQSPSNKVTEKGKDVELRCDPISGHTALYWYRQSLGQGLEFLIYFQGNSAPDKSGLPSDRFSAERTGGSVSTLTIQRTQQEDSAVYLCASSPRNTDTQYFGPGTRLTVL.

The rearrangement joins TRBV28 to TRBJ2-7, with no clear D. The CDR3 has 14 amino acids. Germline V gives CDR1 MDHEN, CDR2 SYDVKM. V dropped 3 bases and J dropped 6 bases, with 15 bases sitting between them. The CDR3 loop is CASSLRSSHGEQYV. CDR3 bases: TGTGCCAGCAGTTTGAGGTCTTCTCATGGCGAGCAGTACGTC.

The chain couples TRBV4-1 to TRBJ2-1, with 7 nucleotides matching TRBD2. Germline V gene lookup returns CDR1 MGHRA and CDR2 YSYEKL. The CDR3 contains 15 residues. Germline trimming cut 0 bases from V and 10 bases from J; bases unmatched to any gene: 9. The CDR3 bases are TGCGCCAGCAGCCAAGATAGGTGGGGGGGAAGAGAGCAGTTCTTC. Protein product: CASSQDRWGGREQFF.

This clonotype turned up a few times. The chain recombines TRBV12-3 or TRBV12-4 with TRBJ2-7, with 10 bases aligning to TRBD2. The CDR3 contains 13 residues. V gave up 8 bases and J gave up 6 bases; unmatched junction bases: 7. CDR3 nucleotide sequence: TGTGCCAGCGGATTAGCGGGGGGCTCCGAGCAGTACGTC. It specifies CASGLAGGSEQYV.

This clonotype was seen only a few times. This sequence joins TRBV7-6 and TRBJ2-1; D remains unclear. The ends were cut back, 5 bases at V and 6 bases at J, with 8 bases in the middle. Germline V gene data show CDR1 as SGHVS and CDR2 as FNYEAQ. The CDR3 covers 12 residues. The CDR3 DNA reads as TGTGCCAGCAGCCCCTTGCTCAATGAGCAGTTCTTC. This codes for CASSPLLNEQFF.

This clonotype showed up just a few times. The chain has TRBV14 and TRBJ1-2; the D is unclear. This CDR3 comprises 12 residues. Trimming pared 4 bases from V and 2 bases from J, leaving 5 bases between. From germline, CDR1 is SGHDN and CDR2 FVKESK. The CDR3 reads CASSPFNYGYTF. CDR3 in DNA: TGTGCCAGCAGCCCCTTCAACTATGGCTACACCTTC.

Turning to this clonotype: One end of the junction fails to match germline, which may point to a read error. CDR3 sequence reads: CACSFKDGRTDTQYF. For the CDR3, the DNA is TGTGCCTGCAGTTTTAAGGACGGACGCACAGATACGCAGTATTTT. The chain employs TRBV6-5 and TRBJ2-3; D ambiguous. CDR1 and CDR2 from the germline V gene are MNHEY and SVGAGI. The CDR3 runs to 15 residues.

This chain uses TRBV7-2 with TRBJ2-7, with no clear D. CDR3 length: 13 amino acids. With 3 bases removed from V and 5 bases from J, the gap between germline ends came to 11 bases. Germline assignment: CDR1 SGHTA and CDR2 FQGNSA. The chain's CDR3 is CASSFWPGHEQYV. The CDR3 DNA sequence: TGTGCCAGCAGCTTCTGGCCCGGCCACGAGCAGTACGTC.

The rearrangement joins TRBV7-9 to TRBJ2-1, with TRBD2 matching over 7 bases. V trimming: 0 bases; J trimming: 4 bases; junction bases outside the gene matches: 6. The CDR3 contains 16 residues. Germline V gene lookup returns CDR1 SEHNR and CDR2 FQNEAQ (reference sequence). The CDR3 DNA sequence: TGTGCCAGCAGCTTAGCGGCTAGCGGAGAATACAATGAGCAGTTCTTC. Its translation: CASSLAASGEYNEQFF.

The chain employs TRBV7-9 and TRBJ2-3, with D perhaps TRBD1 or TRBD2 (7 bases each). V lost 5 bases to trimming and J lost 2 bases, with 17 bases between them. This CDR3 spans 16 amino acids. Germline-derived CDR1 and CDR2 are SEHNR and FQNEAQ (reference sequence). The CDR3 loop is CASSRRQGDYTDTQYF. Here the CDR3 DNA reads TGTGCCAGCAGCCGACGGCAGGGGGACTACACAGATACGCAGTATTTT.

The V gene is TRBV7-8, the J gene TRBJ2-7; the D gene is possibly TRBD2 (6 bases). The CDR3 totals 14 residues. V lost 3 bases and J 2 bases, leaving 11 bases between the germline ends. Germline V gives CDR1 SGHVS, CDR2 FQNEAQ. CDR3 sequence (DNA): TGTGCCAGCAGCTTGTCCGGGGGTCCCTACGAGCAGTACGTC. Residues: CASSLSGGPYEQYV.

The chain links TRBV7-2 to TRBJ2-7, with D maybe TRBD1 (6 bases). The germline V gene has CDR1 SGHTA and CDR2 FQGNSA. The CDR3 loop spans 15 amino acids. V gave up 5 bases and J gave up 0 bases, with 14 bases separating them. This CDR3 reads CASSHWTEASYEQYF. CDR3 sequence (DNA): TGTGCCAGCAGCCATTGGACAGAGGCCTCCTACGAGCAGTACTTC.

This clonotype was observed many times. The chain has TRBV7-2 and TRBJ2-1, with D perhaps given as TRBD1 or TRBD2 (6 bases each). The CDR3 spans 12 residues. Germline V gives CDR1 SGHTA, CDR2 FQGNSA. The V and J ends lost 6 bases and 9 bases respectively, with 12 bases between them. In DNA, the CDR3 is TGTGCCAGCAGTTATAGGGGGGCTGAGCAGTTCTTC. Amino acid sequence: CASSYRGAEQFF.

The chain employs TRBV24-1 and TRBJ2-2; D is unresolved. Germline values: CDR1 KGHDR, CDR2 SFDVKD. V lost 5 bases and J lost 6, with 3 bases in between. This CDR3 contains 11 residues. CDR3 DNA sequence: TGTGCCACCAGTGCTGCCGGGGAGCTGTTTTTT. As protein: CATSAAGELFF.